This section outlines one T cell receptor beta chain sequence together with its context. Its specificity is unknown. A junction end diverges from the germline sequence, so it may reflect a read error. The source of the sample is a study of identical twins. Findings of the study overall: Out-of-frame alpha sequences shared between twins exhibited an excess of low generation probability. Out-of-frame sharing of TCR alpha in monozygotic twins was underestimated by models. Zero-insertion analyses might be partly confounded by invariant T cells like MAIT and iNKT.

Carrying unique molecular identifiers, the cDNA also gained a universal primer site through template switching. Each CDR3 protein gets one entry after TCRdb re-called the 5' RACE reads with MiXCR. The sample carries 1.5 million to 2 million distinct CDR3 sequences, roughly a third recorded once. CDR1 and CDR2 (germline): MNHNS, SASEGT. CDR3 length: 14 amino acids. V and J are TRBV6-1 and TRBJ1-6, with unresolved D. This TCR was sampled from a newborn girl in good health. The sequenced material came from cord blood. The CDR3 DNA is TGTGCCAGCAGTGGGGCAGTGGGCAATTCACCCCCCCACTTT. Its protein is CASSGAVGNSPPHF.